This passage covers 21 T cell receptor beta chains from one sample sequenced in a study of T cell responses to AZD1222 COVID-19 vaccine. Sequenced by immunoSEQ multiplex PCR; TCRdb stores in-frame clones only, minus some. Counted here are around 110,000 clones, approximately 90% occurring once; the ten biggest clones make up around 20%. Sequencing used peripheral blood, obtained on day 0 of AZD1222 vaccination. These receptors came from an adult in good health.

The J gene is TRBJ2-7, the V gene TRBV6-2 or TRBV6-3; D may be TRBD1 (5 bases). The CDR3 has 14 amino acids. The germline V gene encodes CDR1 MNHEY and CDR2 SVGEGT. V shed 0 bases and J shed 0 bases, with 6 bases lying between them. This CDR3 reads CASSYSDNSYEQYF. The CDR3 DNA follows: TGTGCCAGCAGTTACTCGGACAACTCCTACGAGCAGTACTTC.

The V and J genes are TRBV6-5 and TRBJ2-1, with 7 bases aligning to TRBD1. The V segment lost 4 bases and the J segment 9 bases; nucleotides outside the gene matches: 9. Per germline, CDR1 MNHEY and CDR2 SVGAGI. The CDR3 sequence is 14 residues long. The CDR3: CASSSQTGFTEQFF. The CDR3 DNA is TGTGCCAGCAGTTCTCAGACAGGGTTCACTGAGCAGTTCTTC.

The CDR3 reads CASSPGIEAFETQYF. The CDR3 DNA is TGTGCCAGCAGCCCTGGTATAGAAGCTTTCGAGACCCAGTACTTC. V usage is TRBV3-1 (or the pseudogene TRBV3-2) and J usage is TRBJ2-5; D remains unclear. The ends were cut back, 4 bases at V and 5 bases at J, with 17 bases in the middle. Germline CDR1 LGHDT, CDR2 YNNKEL (reference sequence). CDR3 size: 15 residues.

The chain carries TRBV11-2 and TRBJ2-4; the D gene could be TRBD1 or TRBD2 (5 bases each). The germline V gene has CDR1 SGHAT and CDR2 FQNNGV. V lost 0 bases to trimming and J lost 8 bases, with 14 bases between them. The CDR3 is 15 amino acids. CDR3 in amino acids: CASSLDRGPTDIQYF. CDR3 in DNA: TGTGCCAGCAGCTTAGATCGGGGCCCGACGGACATTCAGTACTTC.

The V call is TRBV12-1, the J call TRBJ2-1; TRBD2, the D gene given by the table, was not confirmed from the DNA. TRBV12-1 is assigned pseudogene status. This CDR3 spans 18 amino acids. The CDR3 loop is CASSFFCRPWSSYNEQFF. DNA for the CDR3: TGTGCCAGCAGCTTCTTCTGCCGACCTTGGAGCTCCTACAATGAGCAGTTCTTC.

This chain joins TRBV9 and TRBJ2-5; the match to TRBD1 covers 8 bases. V trimming: 0 bases; J trimming: 5 bases; junction bases outside the gene matches: 9. This CDR3 spans 16 amino acids. CDR1 and CDR2 (germline): SGDLS, YYNGEE. The CDR3 here is CASSVDSSGGGETQYF. The DNA for the CDR3 is TGTGCCAGCAGCGTAGACTCGTCAGGGGGCGGGGAGACCCAGTACTTC.

In the case of this clone: The same CDR3 arises from other DNA sequences in this sample as well. The V and J genes are TRBV3-1 (or the pseudogene TRBV3-2) and TRBJ2-1; D is ambiguous. CDR3 length equals 11 residues. CDR1 LGHDT and CDR2 YNNKEL come from the germline V gene (reference sequence). V gave up 3 bases and J gave up 8 bases, with 5 bases separating them. The CDR3 region is CASSQGYEQFF. The CDR3, as DNA: TGTGCCAGCAGCCAGGGGTATGAGCAGTTCTTC.

The rearrangement uses TRBV27 and TRBJ1-2; weak D call: TRBD1 (6 bases). The CDR3 has 15 amino acids. Trimming took 3 bases from V and 4 from J, leaving 15 bases between them. Germline loops: CDR1 MNHEY, CDR2 SMNVEV (reference sequence). CDR3 residues: CASSFDRLNFYGYTF. CDR3 coding DNA: TGTGCCAGCAGTTTCGACAGGCTCAACTTCTATGGCTACACCTTC.

V is TRBV6-5 and J is TRBJ1-2; no definite D call. This CDR3 has 13 residues. Trimming stripped 0 bases from V and 2 bases from J, with 4 bases between. Germline assignment: CDR1 MNHEY and CDR2 SVGAGI. DNA for the CDR3: TGTGCCAGCAGTTACTCAGGGAACTATGGCTACACCTTC. It specifies CASSYSGNYGYTF.

This chain joins TRBV4-3 and TRBJ1-4; 12 bases are a match to TRBD1. J was trimmed by 8 bases and V by 0 bases; bases with no gene match: 4. Germline CDR1 is LGHNA and CDR2 is YSLEER. CDR3 length: 16 amino acids. CDR3 sequence reads: CASSQEGDRGREKLFF. CDR3 coding DNA: TGCGCCAGCAGCCAAGAAGGGGACAGGGGGCGAGAAAAACTGTTTTTT.

In its sample, this clone was seen a few times. Written as DNA, the CDR3 is TGTGCCAGCAGCCCTACTAGCGGGGGGGCTAATGAGCAGTTCTTC. Translating it yields CASSPTSGGANEQFF. The chain is built from TRBV11-2 and TRBJ2-1; 13 nucleotides agree with TRBD2. The junction had 5 bases not matched to a gene; V was cut back by 5 bases and J by 7 bases. CDR3 length equals 15 residues. Germline assignment: CDR1 SGHAT and CDR2 FQNNGV. Supplemented by reference TRBV11-2 and TRBJ2-1, the full variable domain reads EAGVAQSPRYKIIEKRQSVAFWCNPISGHATLYWYQQILGQGPKLLIQFQNNGVVDDSQLPKDRFSAERLKGVDSTLKIQPAKLEDSAVYLCASSPTSGGANEQFFGPGTRLTVL.

The chain uses TRBV9 and TRBJ2-7; D is uncertain. The CDR3 sequence is 15 residues long. V lost 0 bases to trimming and J lost 7 bases, with 17 bases between them. Looked up from germline, CDR1 is SGDLS and CDR2 is YYNGEE. Written as DNA, the CDR3 is TGTGCCAGCAGCGTAGAGGGTGATTCCTCTAGGGAGCAGTACTTC. Translation gives CASSVEGDSSREQYF. Complete variable domain (other parts from reference TRBV9 and TRBJ2-7): DSGVTQTPKHLITATGQRVTLRCSPRSGDLSVYWYQQSLDQGLQFLIQYYNGEERAKGNILERFSAQQFPDLHSELNLSSLELGDSALYFCASSVEGDSSREQYFGPGTRLTVT.

This chain joins TRBV19 and TRBJ1-4, with 7 nucleotides matching TRBD1. V dropped 5 bases and J dropped 2; count of bases not matched to a gene: 5. Germline CDR1 reads LNHDA; CDR2 reads SQIVND (reference sequence). The CDR3 is 15 amino acids. This chain's CDR3 is CASSSTGDTNEKLFF. The CDR3 nucleotides read TGTGCCAGTAGTTCAACAGGGGACACTAATGAAAAACTGTTTTTT.

The chain combines TRBV18 with TRBJ1-5; TRBD1 matches at 9 bases. The CDR3 length is 17 residues. Germline V gives CDR1 KGHSH, CDR2 LQKENI. V gave up 2 bases and J gave up 4 bases; unmatched junction bases: 9. CDR3 amino acids: CASSPTTGGQGNQPQHF. CDR3 DNA sequence: TGTGCCAGCTCACCAACAACGGGGGGACAGGGTAATCAGCCCCAGCATTTT.

V is TRBV5-4 and J is TRBJ1-1; the D is unclear. The germline V gene encodes CDR1 SGHNT and CDR2 YYREEE (reference sequence). This CDR3 has 13 residues. V lost 3 bases and J lost 1, with 7 bases in between. Here the CDR3 DNA reads TGTGCCAGCAGCTGGGCCCAGAACACTGAAGCTTTCTTT. Translation gives CASSWAQNTEAFF.

The chain combines TRBV6-5 with TRBJ1-6; the match to TRBD1 covers 8 bases. The V and J ends lost 8 bases and 5 bases, in that order; junction bases with no gene match: 5. The CDR3 spans 14 residues. Germline V gene data show CDR1 as MNHEY and CDR2 as SVGAGI. CDR3 loop: CASCWDRHNSPLHF. The CDR3 DNA sequence: TGTGCCAGCTGTTGGGACAGGCATAATTCACCCCTCCACTTT.

The chain recombines TRBV6-1 with TRBJ1-2, with D possibly matching TRBD1 (5 bases). Trimming took off 6 bases at V and 8 bases at J, with 13 bases between the two ends. Germline CDR1 MNHNS, CDR2 SASEGT. The CDR3 covers 12 residues. CDR3 in amino acids: CASSLGEGGYTF. The CDR3 DNA reads as TGTGCCAGCAGCCTAGGTGAGGGGGGCTACACCTTC.

V and J are TRBV7-7 and TRBJ1-3; 11 bases match TRBD1. Trimming at V came to 2 bases and at J to 1 base, leaving 4 bases not matched to a gene. Looked up from germline, CDR1 is SSHAT and CDR2 is FNYEAQ (reference sequence). The CDR3 sequence is 17 residues long. CDR3 DNA sequence: TGTGCCAGCAGCTTAAGGGGGACAGGGGGTTCTGGAAACACCATATATTTT. Translation gives CASSLRGTGGSGNTIYF.

The genes are TRBV5-1 and TRBJ2-7; 14 bases fit TRBD2. CDR3 length equals 15 residues. Germline V gene lookup returns CDR1 SGHRS and CDR2 YFSETQ. With V trimmed by 4 bases and J by 4 bases, 4 bases remained unmatched. The CDR3 loop reads CASSPRTSGGYEQYF. Written as DNA, the CDR3 is TGCGCCAGCAGCCCCCGGACTAGCGGGGGGTACGAGCAGTACTTC.

This chain connects TRBV6-2 or TRBV6-3 to TRBJ2-7, with 9 bases fitting TRBD2. In germline, CDR1 is MNHEY, CDR2 SVGEGT. V trimming: 6 bases; J trimming: 1 base; junction bases outside the gene matches: 10. CDR3 size: 16 residues. The CDR3 protein is CASSHQGLAGSYEQYF. CDR3 nucleotide sequence: TGTGCCAGCAGCCACCAAGGGCTAGCGGGGTCCTACGAGCAGTACTTC.

J is TRBJ2-2 and V is TRBV3-1 (or the pseudogene TRBV3-2); TRBD2 aligns across 11 bases. Germline CDR1 is LGHDT and CDR2 is YNNKEL (reference sequence). The CDR3 covers 16 residues. V dropped 3 bases and J dropped 7; count of bases not matched to a gene: 7. CDR3 DNA sequence: TGTGCCAGCAGCCACCTAGCGGGGGGTTATTTCGGGGAGCTGTTTTTT. The encoded protein is CASSHLAGGYFGELFF.